The sequence of this T cell receptor beta chain was determined in a study of blood T cell repertoires in COVID-19. In the study overall: Acute and convalescent COVID-19 specimens originated in the United States, Italy and Spain. T cells, B-cell-depleted T cells, or PBMCs provided the cDNA or gDNA that served as material.

Authors' processing steps: Counts of nucleated cells, estimated from reference gene primer amplification, were obtained. Data came from immunoSEQ multiplex PCR; TCRdb stores just in-frame clones and leaves some out. Clone size and the V and J calls come from that table; the DNA yielded D and trimming. The sample lists approximately 80,000 clones; less than 95% were seen once. Germline loops: CDR1 SGDLS, CDR2 YYNGEE. V shed 5 bases, J shed 1 base, and the junction held 5 bases outside the gene matches. This CDR3 comprises 15 residues. This clone is a singleton in its sample. V gene TRBV9 combines with J gene TRBJ2-1; 8 bases align to TRBD2. This clonotype was sampled from a woman between 50 and 59 years old in a cohort sampled during active COVID-19. The sequencing input was peripheral blood. The DNA of the CDR3 is TGTGCCAGCAGTCTTAGCGGGAATTCCTACAATGAGCAGTTCTTC. Translating it yields CASSLSGNSYNEQFF.